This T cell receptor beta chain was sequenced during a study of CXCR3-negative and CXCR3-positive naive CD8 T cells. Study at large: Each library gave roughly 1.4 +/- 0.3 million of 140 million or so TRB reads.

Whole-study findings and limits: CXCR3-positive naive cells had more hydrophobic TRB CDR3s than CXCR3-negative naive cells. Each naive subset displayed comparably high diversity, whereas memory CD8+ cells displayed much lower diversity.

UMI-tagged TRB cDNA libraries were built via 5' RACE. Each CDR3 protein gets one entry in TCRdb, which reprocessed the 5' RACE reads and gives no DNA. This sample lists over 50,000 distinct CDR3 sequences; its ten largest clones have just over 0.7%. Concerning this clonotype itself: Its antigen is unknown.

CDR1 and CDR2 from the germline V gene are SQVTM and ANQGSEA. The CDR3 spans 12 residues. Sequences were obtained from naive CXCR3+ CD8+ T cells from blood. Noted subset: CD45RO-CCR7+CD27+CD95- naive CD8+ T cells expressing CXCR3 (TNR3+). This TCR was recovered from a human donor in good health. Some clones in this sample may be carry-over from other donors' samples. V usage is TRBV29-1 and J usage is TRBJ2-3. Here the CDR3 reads CSVDDNTDTQYF.